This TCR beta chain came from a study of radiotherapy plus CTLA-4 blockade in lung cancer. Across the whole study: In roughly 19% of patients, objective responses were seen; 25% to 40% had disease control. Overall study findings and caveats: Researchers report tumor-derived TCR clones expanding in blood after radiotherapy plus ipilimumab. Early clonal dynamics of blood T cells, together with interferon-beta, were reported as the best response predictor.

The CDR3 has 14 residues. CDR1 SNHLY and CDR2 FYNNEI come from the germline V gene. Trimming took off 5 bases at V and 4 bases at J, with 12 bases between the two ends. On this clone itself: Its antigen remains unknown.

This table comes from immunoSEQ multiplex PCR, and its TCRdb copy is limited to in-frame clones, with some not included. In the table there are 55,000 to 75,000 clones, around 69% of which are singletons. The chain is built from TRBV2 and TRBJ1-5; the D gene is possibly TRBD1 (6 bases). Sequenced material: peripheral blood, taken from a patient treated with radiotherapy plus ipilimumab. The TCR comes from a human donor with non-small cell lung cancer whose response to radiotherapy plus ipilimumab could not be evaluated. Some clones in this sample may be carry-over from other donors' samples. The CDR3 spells CASSMDRLNQPQHF. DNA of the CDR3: TGTGCCAGCAGTATGGACAGATTAAATCAGCCCCAGCATTTT.